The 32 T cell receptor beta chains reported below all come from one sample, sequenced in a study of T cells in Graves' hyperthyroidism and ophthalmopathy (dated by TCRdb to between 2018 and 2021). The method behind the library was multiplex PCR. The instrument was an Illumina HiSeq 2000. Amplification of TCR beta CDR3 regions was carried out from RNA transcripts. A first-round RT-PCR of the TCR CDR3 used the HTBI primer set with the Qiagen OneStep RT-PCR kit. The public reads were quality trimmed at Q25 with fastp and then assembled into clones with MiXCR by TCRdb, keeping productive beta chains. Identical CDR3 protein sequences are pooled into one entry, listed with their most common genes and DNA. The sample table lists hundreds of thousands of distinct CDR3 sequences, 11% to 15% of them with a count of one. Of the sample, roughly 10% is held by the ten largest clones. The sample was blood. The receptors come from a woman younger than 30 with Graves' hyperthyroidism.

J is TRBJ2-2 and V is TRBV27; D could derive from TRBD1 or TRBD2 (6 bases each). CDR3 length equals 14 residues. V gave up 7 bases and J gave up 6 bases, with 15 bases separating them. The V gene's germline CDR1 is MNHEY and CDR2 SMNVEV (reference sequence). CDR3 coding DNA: TGTGCCAGCACCTTTTTAGGGGGGCCCGGGGAGCTGTTTTTT. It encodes CASTFLGGPGELFF.

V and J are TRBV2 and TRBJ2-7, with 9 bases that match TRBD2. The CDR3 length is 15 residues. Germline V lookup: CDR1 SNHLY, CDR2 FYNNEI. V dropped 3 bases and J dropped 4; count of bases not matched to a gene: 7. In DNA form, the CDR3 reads TGTGCCAGCAGTGAGGATCTAGCGGGAAGATACGAGCAGTACTTC. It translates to CASSEDLAGRYEQYF.

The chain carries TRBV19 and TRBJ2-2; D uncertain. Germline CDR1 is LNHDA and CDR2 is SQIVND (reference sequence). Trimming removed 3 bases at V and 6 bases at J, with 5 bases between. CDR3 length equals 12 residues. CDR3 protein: CASSIPSGELFF. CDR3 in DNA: TGTGCCAGTAGTATCCCCTCCGGGGAGCTGTTTTTT.

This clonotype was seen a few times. This CDR3 is CATSLPSTDTQYF. The CDR3 DNA sequence: TGTGCCACCAGCCTCCCCTCCACAGATACGCAGTATTTT. This chain links TRBV15 with TRBJ2-3; no clear D gene. This CDR3 has 13 amino acids. Deletions cut 5 bases from V and 2 bases from J, with 8 bases between. The V gene's germline CDR1 is LNHNV and CDR2 YYDKDF (reference sequence).

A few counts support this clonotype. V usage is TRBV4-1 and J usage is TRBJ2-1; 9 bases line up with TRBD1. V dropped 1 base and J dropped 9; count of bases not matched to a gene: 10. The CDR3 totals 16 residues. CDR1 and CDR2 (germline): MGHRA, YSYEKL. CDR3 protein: CASSQAGSGTGFEQFF. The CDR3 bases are TGCGCCAGCAGCCAAGCAGGATCCGGGACAGGGTTTGAGCAGTTCTTC.

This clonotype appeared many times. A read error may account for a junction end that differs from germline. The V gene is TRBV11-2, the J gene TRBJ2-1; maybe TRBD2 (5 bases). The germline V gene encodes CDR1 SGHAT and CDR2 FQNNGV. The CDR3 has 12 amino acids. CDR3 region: CASTTDFNEQFF. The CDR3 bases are TGCGCCAGCACCACGGACTTCAATGAGCAGTTCTTC.

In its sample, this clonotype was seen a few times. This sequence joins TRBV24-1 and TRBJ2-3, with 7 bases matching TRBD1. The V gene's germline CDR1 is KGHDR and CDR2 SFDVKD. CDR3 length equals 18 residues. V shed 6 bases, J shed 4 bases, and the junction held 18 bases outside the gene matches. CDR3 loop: CATSTKVSITGQPDTQYF. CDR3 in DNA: TGTGCCACCAGTACGAAAGTATCAATCACGGGACAGCCAGATACGCAGTATTTT.

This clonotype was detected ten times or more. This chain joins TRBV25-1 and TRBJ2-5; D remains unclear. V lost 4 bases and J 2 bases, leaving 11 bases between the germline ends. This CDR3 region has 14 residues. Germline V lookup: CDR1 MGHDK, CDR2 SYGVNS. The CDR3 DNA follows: TGTGCCAGCAGTGGAGGAGTGTCGCAAGAGACCCAGTACTTC. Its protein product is CASSGGVSQETQYF.

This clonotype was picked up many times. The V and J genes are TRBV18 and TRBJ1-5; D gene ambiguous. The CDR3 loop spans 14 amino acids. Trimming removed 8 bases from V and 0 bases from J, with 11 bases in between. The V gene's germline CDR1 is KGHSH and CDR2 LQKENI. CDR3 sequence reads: CASSVGNSNQPQHF. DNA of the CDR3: TGTGCCAGCAGCGTGGGGAATAGCAATCAGCCCCAGCATTTT.

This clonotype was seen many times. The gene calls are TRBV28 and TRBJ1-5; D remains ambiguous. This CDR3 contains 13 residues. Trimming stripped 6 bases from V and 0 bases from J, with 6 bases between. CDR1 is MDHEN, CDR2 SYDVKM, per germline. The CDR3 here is CASSQYSNQPQHF. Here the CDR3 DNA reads TGTGCCAGCAGCCAGTATAGCAATCAGCCCCAGCATTTT.

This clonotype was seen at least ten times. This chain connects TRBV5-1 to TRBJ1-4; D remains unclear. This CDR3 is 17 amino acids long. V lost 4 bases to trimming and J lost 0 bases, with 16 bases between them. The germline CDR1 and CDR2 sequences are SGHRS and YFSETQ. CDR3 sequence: CASSPIPTRATNEKLFF. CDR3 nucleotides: TGCGCCAGCAGCCCGATCCCCACACGAGCAACTAATGAAAAACTGTTTTTT.

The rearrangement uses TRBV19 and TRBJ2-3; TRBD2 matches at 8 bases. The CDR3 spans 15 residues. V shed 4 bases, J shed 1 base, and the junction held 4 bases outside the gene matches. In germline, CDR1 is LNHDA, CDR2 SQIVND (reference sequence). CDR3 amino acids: CASSSGRFGTDTQYF. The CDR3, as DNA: TGTGCCAGTAGTAGCGGGAGGTTCGGCACAGATACGCAGTATTTT.

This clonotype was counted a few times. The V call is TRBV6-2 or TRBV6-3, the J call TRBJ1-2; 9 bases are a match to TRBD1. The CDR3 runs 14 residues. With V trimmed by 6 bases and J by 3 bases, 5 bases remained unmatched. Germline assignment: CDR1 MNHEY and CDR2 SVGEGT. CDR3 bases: TGTGCCAGCAGAACCGGGACAGGGCACTATGGCTACACCTTC. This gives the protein CASRTGTGHYGYTF.

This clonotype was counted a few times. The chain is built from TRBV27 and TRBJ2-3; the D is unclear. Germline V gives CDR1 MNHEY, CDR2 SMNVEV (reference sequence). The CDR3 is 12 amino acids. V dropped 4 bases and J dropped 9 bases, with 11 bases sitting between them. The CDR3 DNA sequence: TGTGCCAGCAGTTCGGCGGCAGGAACGCAGTATTTT. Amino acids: CASSSAAGTQYF.

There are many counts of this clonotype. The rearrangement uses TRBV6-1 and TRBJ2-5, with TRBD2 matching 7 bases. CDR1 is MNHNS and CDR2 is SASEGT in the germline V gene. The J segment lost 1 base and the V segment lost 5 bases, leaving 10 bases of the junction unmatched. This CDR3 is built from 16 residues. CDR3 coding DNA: TGTGCCAGCAGTTCAAGGTGGTCTAGCGGCCAAGAGACCCAGTACTTC. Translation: CASSSRWSSGQETQYF.

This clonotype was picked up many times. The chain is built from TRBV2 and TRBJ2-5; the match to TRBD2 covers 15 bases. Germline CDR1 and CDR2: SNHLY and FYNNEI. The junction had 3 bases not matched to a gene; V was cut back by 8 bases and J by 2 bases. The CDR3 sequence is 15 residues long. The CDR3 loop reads CASGLAGGLQETQYF. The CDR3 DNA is TGTGCCAGCGGACTAGCGGGAGGGCTACAAGAGACCCAGTACTTC. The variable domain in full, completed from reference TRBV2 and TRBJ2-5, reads EPEVTQTPSHQVTQMGQEVILRCVPISNHLYFYWYRQILGQKVEFLVSFYNNEISEKSEIFDDQFSVERPDGSNFTLKIRSTKLEDSAMYFCASGLAGGLQETQYFGPGTRLLVL.

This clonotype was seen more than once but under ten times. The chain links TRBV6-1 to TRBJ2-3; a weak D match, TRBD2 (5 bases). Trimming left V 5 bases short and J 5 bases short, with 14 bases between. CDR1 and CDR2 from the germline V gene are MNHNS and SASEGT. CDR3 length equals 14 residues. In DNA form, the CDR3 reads TGTGCCAGCAGTTCCTCTAGCCCCGTAGATACGCAGTATTTT. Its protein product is CASSSSSPVDTQYF.

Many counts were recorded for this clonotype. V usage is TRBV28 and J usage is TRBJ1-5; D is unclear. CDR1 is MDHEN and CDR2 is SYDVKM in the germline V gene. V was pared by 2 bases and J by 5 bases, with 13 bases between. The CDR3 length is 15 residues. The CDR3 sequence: CASSLRSTGYQPQHF. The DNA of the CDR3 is TGTGCCAGCAGTTTAAGGTCCACGGGCTATCAGCCCCAGCATTTT.

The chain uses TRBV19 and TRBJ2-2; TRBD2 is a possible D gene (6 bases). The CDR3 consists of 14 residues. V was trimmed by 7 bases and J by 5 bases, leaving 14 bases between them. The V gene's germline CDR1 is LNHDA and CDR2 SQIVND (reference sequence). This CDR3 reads CASTWGVGTGELFF. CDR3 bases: TGTGCCAGTACCTGGGGGGTCGGAACCGGGGAGCTGTTTTTT.

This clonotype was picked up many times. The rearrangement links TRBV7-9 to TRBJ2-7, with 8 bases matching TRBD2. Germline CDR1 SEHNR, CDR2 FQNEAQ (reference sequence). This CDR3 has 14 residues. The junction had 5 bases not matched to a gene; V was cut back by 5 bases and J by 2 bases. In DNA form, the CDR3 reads TGTGCCAGCAGCAGCGCCGGGGGGGCCTACGAGCAGTACTTC. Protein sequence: CASSSAGGAYEQYF.

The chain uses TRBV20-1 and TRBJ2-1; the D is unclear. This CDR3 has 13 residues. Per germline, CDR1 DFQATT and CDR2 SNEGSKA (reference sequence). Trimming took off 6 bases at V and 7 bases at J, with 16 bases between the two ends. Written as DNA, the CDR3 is TGCAGTGCCATCCCCCCGTGGCCTAATGAGCAGTTCTTC. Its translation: CSAIPPWPNEQFF.

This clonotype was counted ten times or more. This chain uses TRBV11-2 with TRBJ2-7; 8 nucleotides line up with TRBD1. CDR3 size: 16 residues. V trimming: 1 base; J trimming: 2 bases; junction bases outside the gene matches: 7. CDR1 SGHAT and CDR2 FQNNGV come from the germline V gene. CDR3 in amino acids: CASSLGADRVPYEQYF. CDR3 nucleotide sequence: TGTGCCAGCAGCTTAGGAGCGGACAGGGTCCCCTACGAGCAGTACTTC.

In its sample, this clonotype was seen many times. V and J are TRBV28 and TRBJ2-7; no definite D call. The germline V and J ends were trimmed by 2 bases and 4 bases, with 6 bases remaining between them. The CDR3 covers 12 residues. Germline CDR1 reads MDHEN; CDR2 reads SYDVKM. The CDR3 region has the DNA TGTGCCAGCAGTTTAAGTGATTACGAGCAGTACTTC. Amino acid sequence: CASSLSDYEQYF.

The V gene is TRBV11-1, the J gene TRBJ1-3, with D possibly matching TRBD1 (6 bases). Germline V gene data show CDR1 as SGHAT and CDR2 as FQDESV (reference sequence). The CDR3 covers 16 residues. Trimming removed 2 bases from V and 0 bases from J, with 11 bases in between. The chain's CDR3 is CASSLSRGVSGNTIYF. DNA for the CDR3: TGTGCCAGCAGCTTATCCAGGGGCGTCTCTGGAAACACCATATATTTT.

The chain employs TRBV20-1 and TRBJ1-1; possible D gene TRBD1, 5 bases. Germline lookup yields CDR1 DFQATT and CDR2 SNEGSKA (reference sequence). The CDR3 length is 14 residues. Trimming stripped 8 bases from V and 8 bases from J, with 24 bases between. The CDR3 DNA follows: TGCAGTCCCCCCCGTTCGGGGCAGAAGGCCGAAGCTTTCTTT. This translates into CSPPRSGQKAEAFF.

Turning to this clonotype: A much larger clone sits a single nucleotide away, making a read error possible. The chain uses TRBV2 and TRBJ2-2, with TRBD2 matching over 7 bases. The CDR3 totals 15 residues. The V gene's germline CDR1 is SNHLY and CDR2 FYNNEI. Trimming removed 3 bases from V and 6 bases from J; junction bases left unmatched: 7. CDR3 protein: CASSEGGSVAGELFF. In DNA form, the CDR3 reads TGTGCCAGCAGTGAGGGGGGGTCCGTCGCCGGGGAGCTGTTTTTT.

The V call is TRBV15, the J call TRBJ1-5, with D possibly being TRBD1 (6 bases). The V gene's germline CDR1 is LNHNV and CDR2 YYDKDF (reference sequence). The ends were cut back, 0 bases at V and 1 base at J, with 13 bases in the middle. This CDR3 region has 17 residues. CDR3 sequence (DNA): TGTGCCACCAGCAGAGATCGGCAGGGGTTAAGCAATCAGCCCCAGCATTTT. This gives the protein CATSRDRQGLSNQPQHF.

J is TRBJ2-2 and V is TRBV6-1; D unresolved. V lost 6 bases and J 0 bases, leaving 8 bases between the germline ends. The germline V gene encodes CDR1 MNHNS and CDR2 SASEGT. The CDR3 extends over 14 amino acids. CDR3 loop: CASRVQANTGELFF. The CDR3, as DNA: TGTGCCAGCAGGGTACAAGCGAACACCGGGGAGCTGTTTTTT.

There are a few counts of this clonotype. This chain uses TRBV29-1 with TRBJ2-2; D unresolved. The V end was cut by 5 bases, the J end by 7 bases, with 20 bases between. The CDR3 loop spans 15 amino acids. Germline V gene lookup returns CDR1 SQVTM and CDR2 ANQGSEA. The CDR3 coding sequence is TGCAGCGTTCCTAAGGCCCGCGGCATTGACGGGGAGCTGTTTTTT. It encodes CSVPKARGIDGELFF.

CDR3 in amino acids: CAIIPPAHGYTF. Here the CDR3 DNA reads TGTGCCATCATCCCCCCCGCGCATGGCTACACCTTC. The chain joins TRBV6-1 to TRBJ1-2, with unresolved D. CDR1 and CDR2 from the germline V gene are MNHNS and SASEGT. The CDR3 totals 12 residues. Trimming shortened V by 10 bases and J by 6 bases, and 15 bases separated the two germline ends.

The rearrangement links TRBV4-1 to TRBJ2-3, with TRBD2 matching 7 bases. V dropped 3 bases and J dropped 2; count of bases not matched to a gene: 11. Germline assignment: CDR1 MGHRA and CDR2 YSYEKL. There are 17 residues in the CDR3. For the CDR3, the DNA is TGCGCCAGCAGCCACCTCGGGGGAGGGAGGACCACAGATACGCAGTATTTT. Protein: CASSHLGGGRTTDTQYF.

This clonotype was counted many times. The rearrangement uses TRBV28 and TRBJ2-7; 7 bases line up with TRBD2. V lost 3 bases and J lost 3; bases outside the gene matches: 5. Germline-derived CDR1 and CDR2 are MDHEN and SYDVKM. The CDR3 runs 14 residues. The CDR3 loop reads CASSLAGVLYEQYF. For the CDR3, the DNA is TGTGCCAGCAGTTTGGCGGGAGTTCTCTACGAGCAGTACTTC. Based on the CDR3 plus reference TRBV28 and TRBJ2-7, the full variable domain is DVKVTQSSRYLVKRTGEKVFLECVQDMDHENMFWYRQDPGLGLRLIYFSYDVKMKEKGDIPEGYSVSREKKERFSLILESASTNQTSMYLCASSLAGVLYEQYFGPGTRLTVT.